This TCR beta chain was documented in a study of T cell responses to AZD1222 COVID-19 vaccine. Sequencing used immunoSEQ multiplex PCR; TCRdb keeps in-frame clones, though not all of them. The sample holds 85,000 to 130,000 clones; over 80% are singletons and the top ten take about 8.7%. Sample: peripheral blood, taken on day 0 of AZD1222 vaccination. The TCR comes from an adult in good health.

CDR3 DNA sequence: TGTGCCAGCAGCTTAGGTCCAACGAACACCGGGGAGCTGTTTTTT. It encodes CASSLGPTNTGELFF. The rearrangement uses TRBV7-2 and TRBJ2-2; D is uncertain. Per the germline V gene, CDR1 is SGHTA and CDR2 is FQGNSA. This CDR3 contains 15 residues. V dropped 1 base and J dropped 0 bases, with 6 bases sitting between them.